The 14 T cell receptor beta chains below all came from one sample that was sequenced in a study of T cell responses to AZD1222 COVID-19 vaccine. TCRdb's table, derived via immunoSEQ multiplex PCR, lists solely in-frame clones and lacks some. Seen here are over 120,000 clones, just under 95% observed once, and the top ten hold around 1.7%. The sequences come from peripheral blood, collected on day 0 of AZD1222 vaccination. The receptors here all came from an adult in good health.

The chain carries TRBV5-1 and TRBJ2-7; the D gene is possibly TRBD1 (6 bases). CDR1 SGHRS and CDR2 YFSETQ come from the germline V gene. V was cut by 0 bases and J by 4 bases, with 14 bases left in between. This CDR3 contains 15 residues. The CDR3 here is CASSLVQGPYYEQYF. CDR3 DNA sequence: TGCGCCAGCAGCTTGGTCCAGGGGCCTTATTACGAGCAGTACTTC. Looking up the rest from reference TRBV5-1 and TRBJ2-7 gives the full variable domain: KAGVTQTPRYLIKTRGQQVTLSCSPISGHRSVSWYQQTPGQGLQFLFEYFSETQRNKGNFPGRFSGRQFSNSRSEMNVSTLELGDSALYLCASSLVQGPYYEQYFGPGTRLTVT.

The chain links TRBV7-6 to TRBJ2-1, with 7 bases identical to TRBD1. Per germline, CDR1 SGHVS and CDR2 FNYEAQ. V shed 5 bases, J shed 9 bases, and the junction held 7 bases outside the gene matches. The CDR3 has 13 residues. The CDR3 reads CASSQNNRGEQFF. In DNA, the CDR3 is TGTGCCAGCAGCCAAAACAACAGGGGTGAGCAGTTCTTC.

The chain links TRBV7-9 to TRBJ2-1, with D perhaps matching TRBD2 (6 bases). This CDR3 region has 16 residues. Trimming removed 5 bases from V and 1 base from J, with 15 bases in between. CDR1 SEHNR and CDR2 FQNEAQ come from the germline V gene (reference sequence). The CDR3 DNA sequence: TGTGCCAGCAGCGGGACTTTAACAAGGTCCTACAATGAGCAGTTCTTC. It specifies CASSGTLTRSYNEQFF.

This chain connects TRBV29-1 to TRBJ2-1, with D hard to call. The CDR3 is made up of 12 amino acids. Germline V gives CDR1 SQVTM, CDR2 ANQGSEA. Trimming shortened V by 4 bases and J by 6 bases, and 10 bases separated the two germline ends. The DNA for the CDR3 is TGCAGCGTTGTAGACTCACTCAATGAGCAGTTCTTC. This translates into CSVVDSLNEQFF.

The chain has TRBV14 and TRBJ2-6, with D uncertain. Per germline, CDR1 SGHDN and CDR2 FVKESK. The CDR3 is 17 amino acids. Trimming left V 3 bases short and J 1 base short, with 13 bases between. Written as DNA, the CDR3 is TGTGCCAGCAGCCAGCCGGCTGGGGTTTCTGGGGCCAACGTCCTGACTTTC. Translating gives CASSQPAGVSGANVLTF.

The chain joins TRBV27 to TRBJ2-7; perhaps TRBD2 as D (6 bases). Trimming pared 5 bases from V and 2 bases from J, leaving 16 bases between. Germline CDR1 and CDR2: MNHEY and SMNVEV (reference sequence). The CDR3 spans 15 residues. CDR3 in amino acids: CASSPRRGETYEQYF. For the CDR3, the DNA is TGTGCCAGCAGTCCCCGGAGGGGAGAAACCTACGAGCAGTACTTC.

The rearrangement uses TRBV4-2 and TRBJ2-1; possible D gene TRBD1, 5 bases. Looked up from germline, CDR1 is LGHNA and CDR2 is YNFKEQ. The CDR3 has 13 amino acids. The V end lost 0 bases, the J end lost 8 bases, and 8 bases lay between the germline ends. DNA for the CDR3: TGTGCCAGCAGCCAAGATGGGGCGGATGAGCAGTTCTTC. As protein: CASSQDGADEQFF.

This clone came up once. The chain couples TRBV4-1 to TRBJ1-2; D remains ambiguous. Germline loops: CDR1 MGHRA, CDR2 YSYEKL. The CDR3 has 13 residues. V lost 3 bases and J 2 bases, leaving 7 bases between the germline ends. CDR3 loop: CASSHDWNYGYTF. In DNA form, the CDR3 reads TGCGCCAGCAGCCATGACTGGAACTATGGCTACACCTTC.

The sample holds one count of this clone. This rearrangement joins TRBV14 to TRBJ2-1; D tentatively reads TRBD1 or TRBD2 (5 bases each). Trimming took 1 base from V and 7 from J, leaving 17 bases between them. The CDR3 is 16 residues long. CDR1 is SGHDN, CDR2 FVKESK, per germline. The CDR3 region is CASSQAPGTFGNEQFF. In DNA, the CDR3 is TGTGCCAGCAGCCAAGCCCCAGGGACCTTTGGGAATGAGCAGTTCTTC.

The chain joins TRBV5-1 to TRBJ1-1; D remains unclear. This CDR3 is built from 16 residues. Between the trimmed V and J ends, which lost 4 bases and 0 bases, there was a span of 16 bases. In germline, CDR1 is SGHRS, CDR2 YFSETQ. The CDR3 DNA sequence: TGCGCCAGCAGCCCCGCCCAACTTTTGATGAACACTGAAGCTTTCTTT. Its protein is CASSPAQLLMNTEAFF.

This chain connects TRBV6-5 to TRBJ1-2; weak D call: TRBD1 (6 bases). CDR1 and CDR2 from the germline V gene are MNHEY and SVGAGI. V gave up 6 bases and J gave up 5 bases, with 13 bases separating them. The CDR3 length is 13 residues. The DNA for the CDR3 is TGTGCCAGCAGACACAGGGCAGATTATGGCTACACCTTC. Protein sequence: CASRHRADYGYTF.

The gene calls are TRBV11-2 and TRBJ1-5; D is unresolved. The CDR3 is 13 residues long. The germline V gene encodes CDR1 SGHAT and CDR2 FQNNGV. V lost 0 bases to trimming and J lost 0 bases, with 0 bases between them. CDR3 loop: CASSLDSNQPQHF. The DNA of the CDR3 is TGTGCCAGCAGCTTAGATAGCAATCAGCCCCAGCATTTT.

The chain joins TRBV27 to TRBJ2-1, with 10 nucleotides matching TRBD2. The CDR3 sequence is 15 residues long. V was pared by 4 bases and J by 6 bases, with 6 bases of the junction left unmatched. The germline gives CDR1 MNHEY, CDR2 SMNVEV (reference sequence). CDR3 DNA sequence: TGTGCCAGCAGTTCAGAGCCTAGCGGGAGCAATGAGCAGTTCTTC. Translation: CASSSEPSGSNEQFF.

V and J are TRBV15 and TRBJ2-3, with D perhaps matching TRBD1 or TRBD2 (5 bases each). Germline CDR1 reads LNHNV; CDR2 reads YYDKDF (reference sequence). Trimming removed 3 bases from V and 6 bases from J, with 10 bases in between. The CDR3 sequence is 13 residues long. This chain's CDR3 is CATSSRGRDTQYF. The CDR3 DNA is TGTGCCACCAGCAGTAGGGGACGGGATACGCAGTATTTT.